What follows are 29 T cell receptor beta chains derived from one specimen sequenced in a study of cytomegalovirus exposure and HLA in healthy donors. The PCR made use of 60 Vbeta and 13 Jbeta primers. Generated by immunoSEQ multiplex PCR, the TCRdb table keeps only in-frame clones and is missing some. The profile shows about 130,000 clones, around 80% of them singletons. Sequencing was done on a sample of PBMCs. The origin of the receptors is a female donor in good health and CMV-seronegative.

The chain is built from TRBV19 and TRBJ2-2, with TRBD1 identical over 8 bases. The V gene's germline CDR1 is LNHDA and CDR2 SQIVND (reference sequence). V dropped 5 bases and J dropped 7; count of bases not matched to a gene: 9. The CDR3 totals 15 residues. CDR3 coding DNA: TGTGCCAGTAGTGAGGTCAGGGGGCTGATCGGGGAGCTGTTTTTT. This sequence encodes CASSEVRGLIGELFF.

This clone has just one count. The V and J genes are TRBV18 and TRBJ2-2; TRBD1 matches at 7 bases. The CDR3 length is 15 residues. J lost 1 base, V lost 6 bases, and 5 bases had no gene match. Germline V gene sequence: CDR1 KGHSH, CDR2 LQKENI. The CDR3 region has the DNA TGTGCCAGCTCTCCGGGACAGCGGAACACCGGGGAGCTGTTTTTT. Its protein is CASSPGQRNTGELFF.

The CDR3 nucleotides read TGTGCCAGCAGCGTAGGCCAGGCGGAGACCCAGTACTTC. This sequence encodes CASSVGQAETQYF. This rearrangement joins TRBV9 to TRBJ2-5, with D unresolved. The germline V and J ends were trimmed by 0 bases and 5 bases, with 8 bases remaining between them. The CDR3 covers 13 residues. Germline V gene lookup returns CDR1 SGDLS and CDR2 YYNGEE. The variable domain in full, with the rest retrieved from reference TRBV9 and TRBJ2-5, is DSGVTQTPKHLITATGQRVTLRCSPRSGDLSVYWYQQSLDQGLQFLIQYYNGEERAKGNILERFSAQQFPDLHSELNLSSLELGDSALYFCASSVGQAETQYFGPGTRLLVL.

The CDR3 region has the DNA TGTGCCAGCTCACCAGAGCGCGCAGGCTACACCTTC. Translating gives CASSPERAGYTF. The chain joins TRBV18 to TRBJ1-2, with D uncertain. CDR3 size: 12 residues. From germline, CDR1 is KGHSH and CDR2 LQKENI. V was shortened by 2 bases and J by 8 bases, with 9 bases between the two germline ends.

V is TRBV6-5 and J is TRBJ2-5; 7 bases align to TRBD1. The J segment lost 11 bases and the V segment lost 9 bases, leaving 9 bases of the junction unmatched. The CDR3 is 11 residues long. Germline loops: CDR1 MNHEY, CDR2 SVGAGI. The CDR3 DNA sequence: TGTGCCAGTTCGACAGGGTATGAGCAGTACTTC. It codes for CASSTGYEQYF.

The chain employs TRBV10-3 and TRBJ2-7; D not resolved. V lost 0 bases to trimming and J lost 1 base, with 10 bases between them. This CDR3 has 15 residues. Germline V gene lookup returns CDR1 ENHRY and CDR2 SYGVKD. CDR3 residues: CAISESAVQSYEQYF. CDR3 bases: TGTGCCATCAGTGAGTCGGCGGTACAATCCTACGAGCAGTACTTC.

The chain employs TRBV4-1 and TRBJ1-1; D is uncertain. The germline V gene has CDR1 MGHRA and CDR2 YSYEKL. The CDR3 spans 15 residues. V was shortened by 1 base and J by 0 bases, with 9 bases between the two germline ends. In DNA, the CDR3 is TGCGCCAGCAGCCAAGTCGCCCAGATGAACACTGAAGCTTTCTTT. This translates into CASSQVAQMNTEAFF.

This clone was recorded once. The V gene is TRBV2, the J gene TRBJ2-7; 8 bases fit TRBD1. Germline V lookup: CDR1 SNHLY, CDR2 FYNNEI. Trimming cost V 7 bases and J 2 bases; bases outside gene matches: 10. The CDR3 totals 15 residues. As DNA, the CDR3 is TGTGCCAGCAAGGGCCCCGGGACAGGTACCTACGAGCAGTACTTC. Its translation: CASKGPGTGTYEQYF.

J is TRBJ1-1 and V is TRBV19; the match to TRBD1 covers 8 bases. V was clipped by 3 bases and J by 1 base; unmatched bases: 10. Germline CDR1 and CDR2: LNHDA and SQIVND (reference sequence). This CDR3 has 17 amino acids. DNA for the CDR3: TGTGCCAGTAGTATCGCTCGCGAGGACAGGGAGAACACTGAAGCTTTCTTT. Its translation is CASSIAREDRENTEAFF.

The CDR3 nucleotides are TGTGCCAGTAGACCGGACAGGGAAAACGGGGAGCTGTTTTTT. Its protein is CASRPDRENGELFF. This sequence joins TRBV19 and TRBJ2-2; 8 nucleotides align to TRBD1. V lost 6 bases and J lost 7; bases outside the gene matches: 7. The CDR3 covers 14 residues. Germline V gene lookup returns CDR1 LNHDA and CDR2 SQIVND (reference sequence).

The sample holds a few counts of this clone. CDR3 nucleotides: TGCGCCAGCAGCCCCGACAGGGGGCTGAACACCGGGGAGCTGTTTTTT. Protein sequence: CASSPDRGLNTGELFF. The rearrangement joins TRBV5-1 to TRBJ2-2, with 10 bases identical to TRBD1. Per the germline V gene, CDR1 is SGHRS and CDR2 is YFSETQ. This CDR3 is built from 16 residues. The ends lost 4 bases at V and 1 base at J; junction bases unmatched: 4.

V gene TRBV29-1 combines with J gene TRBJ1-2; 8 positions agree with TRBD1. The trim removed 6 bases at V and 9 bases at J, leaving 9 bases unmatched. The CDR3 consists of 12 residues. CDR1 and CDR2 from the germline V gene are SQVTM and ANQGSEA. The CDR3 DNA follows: TGCAGCGTCCAGGACAGGGATCTGCGCTACACCTTC. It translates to CSVQDRDLRYTF.

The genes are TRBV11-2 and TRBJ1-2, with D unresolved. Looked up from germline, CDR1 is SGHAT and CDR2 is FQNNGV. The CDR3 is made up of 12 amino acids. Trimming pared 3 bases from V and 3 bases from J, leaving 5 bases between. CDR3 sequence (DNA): TGTGCCAGCAGCTTCCAGGACTATGGCTACACCTTC. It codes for CASSFQDYGYTF.

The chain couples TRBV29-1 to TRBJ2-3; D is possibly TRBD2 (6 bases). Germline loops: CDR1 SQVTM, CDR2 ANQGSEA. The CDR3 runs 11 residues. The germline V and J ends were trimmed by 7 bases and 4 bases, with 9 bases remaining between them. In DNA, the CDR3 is TGCAGCGGGGGGGTCGCAGATACGCAGTATTTT. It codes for CSGGVADTQYF.

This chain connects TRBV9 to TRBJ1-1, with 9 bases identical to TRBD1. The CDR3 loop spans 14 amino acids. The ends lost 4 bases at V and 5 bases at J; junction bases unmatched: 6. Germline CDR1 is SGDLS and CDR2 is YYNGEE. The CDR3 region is CASSMGQGGTEAFF. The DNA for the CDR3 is TGTGCCAGCAGCATGGGACAGGGAGGGACTGAAGCTTTCTTT.

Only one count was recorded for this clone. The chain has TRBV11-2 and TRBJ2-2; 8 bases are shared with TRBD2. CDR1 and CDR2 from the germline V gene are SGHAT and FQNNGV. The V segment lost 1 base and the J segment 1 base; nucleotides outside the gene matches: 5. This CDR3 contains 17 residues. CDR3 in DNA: TGTGCCAGCAGCTTAGCCCCAGCGGGAGTGAACACCGGGGAGCTGTTTTTT. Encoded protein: CASSLAPAGVNTGELFF. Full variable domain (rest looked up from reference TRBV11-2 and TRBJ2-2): EAGVAQSPRYKIIEKRQSVAFWCNPISGHATLYWYQQILGQGPKLLIQFQNNGVVDDSQLPKDRFSAERLKGVDSTLKIQPAKLEDSAVYLCASSLAPAGVNTGELFFGEGSRLTVL.

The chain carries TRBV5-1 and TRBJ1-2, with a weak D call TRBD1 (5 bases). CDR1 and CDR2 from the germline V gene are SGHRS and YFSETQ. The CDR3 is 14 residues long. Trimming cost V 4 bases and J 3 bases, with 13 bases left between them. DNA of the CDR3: TGCGCCAGCAGCGTTTCGGGGGTCTACTATGGCTACACCTTC. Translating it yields CASSVSGVYYGYTF.

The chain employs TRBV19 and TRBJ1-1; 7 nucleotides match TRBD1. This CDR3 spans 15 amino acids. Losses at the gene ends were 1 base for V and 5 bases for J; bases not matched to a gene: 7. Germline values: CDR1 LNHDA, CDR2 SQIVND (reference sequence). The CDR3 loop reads CASSIGKTGRTEAFF. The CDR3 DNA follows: TGTGCCAGTAGTATAGGGAAGACAGGGCGGACTGAAGCTTTCTTT.

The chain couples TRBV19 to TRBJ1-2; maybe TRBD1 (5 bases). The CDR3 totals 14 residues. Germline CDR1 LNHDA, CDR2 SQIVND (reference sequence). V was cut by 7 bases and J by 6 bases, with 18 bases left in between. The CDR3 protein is CASTANRDYDGYTF. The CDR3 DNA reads TGTGCCAGTACGGCGAACCGGGACTATGATGGCTACACCTTC.

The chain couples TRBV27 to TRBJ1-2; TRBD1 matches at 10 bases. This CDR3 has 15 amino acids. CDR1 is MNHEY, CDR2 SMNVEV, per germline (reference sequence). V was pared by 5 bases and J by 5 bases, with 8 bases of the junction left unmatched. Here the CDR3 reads CASSPGTGVGYGYTF. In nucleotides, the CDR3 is TGTGCCAGCAGTCCGGGGACAGGGGTAGGGTATGGCTACACCTTC.

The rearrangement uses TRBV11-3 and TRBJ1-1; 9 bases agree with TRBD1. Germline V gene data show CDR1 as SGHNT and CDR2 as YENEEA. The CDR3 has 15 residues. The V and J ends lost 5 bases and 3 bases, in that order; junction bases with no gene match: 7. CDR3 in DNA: TGTGCCAGCAGCCCCGGGACAGGGTACGACACTGAAGCTTTCTTT. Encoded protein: CASSPGTGYDTEAFF.

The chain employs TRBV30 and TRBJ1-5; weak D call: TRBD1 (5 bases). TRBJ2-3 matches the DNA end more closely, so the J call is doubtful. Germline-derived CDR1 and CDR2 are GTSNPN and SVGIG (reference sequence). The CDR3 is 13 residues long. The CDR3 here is CAWSDQGNQPQYF. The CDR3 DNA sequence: TGTGCCTGGAGTGACCAGGGCAATCAGCCCCAGTATTTT.

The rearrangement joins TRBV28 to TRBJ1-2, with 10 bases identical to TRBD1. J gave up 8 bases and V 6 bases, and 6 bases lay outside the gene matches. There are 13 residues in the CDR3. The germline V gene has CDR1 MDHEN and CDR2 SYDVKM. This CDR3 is CASRVTGGVGYTF. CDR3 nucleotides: TGTGCCAGCAGGGTGACAGGGGGCGTGGGCTACACCTTC.

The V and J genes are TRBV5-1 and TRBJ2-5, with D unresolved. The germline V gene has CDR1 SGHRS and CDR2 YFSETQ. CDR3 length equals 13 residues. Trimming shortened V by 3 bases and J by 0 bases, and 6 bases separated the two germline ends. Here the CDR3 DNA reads TGCGCCAGCAGCTCAGAAAACCAAGAGACCCAGTACTTC. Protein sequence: CASSSENQETQYF.

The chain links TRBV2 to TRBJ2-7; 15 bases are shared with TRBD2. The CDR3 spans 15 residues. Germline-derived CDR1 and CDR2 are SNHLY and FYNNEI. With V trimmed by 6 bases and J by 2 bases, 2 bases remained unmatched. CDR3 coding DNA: TGTGCCAGCAGGGGACTAGCGGGGGGACCCTACGAGCAGTACTTC. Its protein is CASRGLAGGPYEQYF.

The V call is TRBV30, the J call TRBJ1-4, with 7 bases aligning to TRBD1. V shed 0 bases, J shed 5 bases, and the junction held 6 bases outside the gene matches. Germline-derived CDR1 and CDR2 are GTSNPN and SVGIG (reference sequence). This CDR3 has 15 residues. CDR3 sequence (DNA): TGTGCCTGGAGTGTACTCTGGGACAGAAATGAAAAACTGTTTTTT. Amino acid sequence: CAWSVLWDRNEKLFF.

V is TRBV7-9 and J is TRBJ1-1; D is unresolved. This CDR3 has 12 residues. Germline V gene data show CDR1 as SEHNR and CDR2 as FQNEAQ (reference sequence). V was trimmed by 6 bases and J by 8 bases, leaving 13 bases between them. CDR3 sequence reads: CASSNSWAEAFF. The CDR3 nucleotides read TGTGCCAGCAGTAACAGTTGGGCGGAAGCTTTCTTT. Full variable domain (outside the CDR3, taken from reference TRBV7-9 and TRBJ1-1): DTGVSQNPRHKITKRGQNVTFRCDPISEHNRLYWYRQTLGQGPEFLTYFQNEAQLEKSRLLSDRFSAERPKGSFSTLEIQRTEQGDSAMYLCASSNSWAEAFFGQGTRLTVV.

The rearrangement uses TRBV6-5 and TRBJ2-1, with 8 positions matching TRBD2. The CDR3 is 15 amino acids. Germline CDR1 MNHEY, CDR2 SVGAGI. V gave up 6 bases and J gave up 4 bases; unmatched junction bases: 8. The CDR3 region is CASSRRTSLYNEQFF. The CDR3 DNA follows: TGTGCCAGCAGCCGAAGGACTAGCTTGTACAATGAGCAGTTCTTC.

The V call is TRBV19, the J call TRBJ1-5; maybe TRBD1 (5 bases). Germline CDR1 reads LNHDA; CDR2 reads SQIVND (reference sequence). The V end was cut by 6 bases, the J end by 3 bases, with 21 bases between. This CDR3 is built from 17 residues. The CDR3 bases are TGTGCCAGTAGAATCAATCGGGCTACAGGCATCAATCAGCCCCAGCATTTT. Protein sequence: CASRINRATGINQPQHF.